This TCR beta chain comes out of a study of cytotoxic CD8 clonotypes in ibrutinib-treated CLL. This clone occurred once. The repertoire was sequenced with immunoSEQ multiplex PCR; TCRdb's copy has only in-frame clones and lacks some. The table lists approximately 74,000 clones, around 82% of them singletons. CDR1 is MDHEN and CDR2 is SYDVKM in the germline V gene. V was clipped by 4 bases and J by 2 bases; unmatched bases: 6. CDR3 length: 17 residues. V and J are TRBV28 and TRBJ2-1; the match to TRBD2 covers 12 bases. This TCR came from a human donor with chronic lymphocytic leukemia. The sample in question was PBMCs, obtained at disease progression, from a patient treated with ibrutinib. The CDR3 DNA reads as TGTGCCAGCAGTTCTAGCGGGGGGGCCGGTCCCTACAATGAGCAGTTCTTC. Translating it yields CASSSSGGAGPYNEQFF. The variable domain in full, with the rest retrieved from reference TRBV28 and TRBJ2-1, is DVKVTQSSRYLVKRTGEKVFLECVQDMDHENMFWYRQDPGLGLRLIYFSYDVKMKEKGDIPEGYSVSREKKERFSLILESASTNQTSMYLCASSSSGGAGPYNEQFFGPGTRLTVL.